A single TCR beta chain is shown here with its context. This clonotype was picked up many times. This clone's antigen is unknown. No quality values exist for individual bases; no much larger clone is one base distant. This specimen comes from a study of Graves' ophthalmopathy and Graves' hyperthyroidism (dated by TCRdb to 2016 to 2018). Study-wide context: Peripheral blood was collected at initial diagnosis, prior to any treatment. An independent validation cohort was composed of some 18 hyperthyroidism patients and around 16 patients who later progressed from hyperthyroidism to ophthalmopathy. In total, 120 to 150 blood samples were TCR-sequenced: fewer than 50 ophthalmopathy, 75 hyperthyroidism and about 17 hyperthyroidism-to-ophthalmopathy patients. To tell Graves' ophthalmopathy apart from Graves' hyperthyroidism, and to predict which patients would progress to ophthalmopathy, the study relied on TCR beta repertoire signatures. To explore V-J signatures that distinguish ophthalmopathy from hyperthyroidism, a discovery set of about 99 patients was enrolled, made up of about 40 with ophthalmopathy and around 57 with stable hyperthyroidism. After sampling, hyperthyroidism patients received methimazole starting at 30 mg daily, and ophthalmopathy patients received high-dose intravenous methylprednisolone. T-cell repertoires of thyroid tissue and blood were compared in 5 or 6 hyperthyroidism patients. The 80 to 100 discovery patients were randomly divided into training and test sets at a 7:3 ratio. Broader findings and caveats from the paper: Among expanded thyroid clonotypes with frequency above 0.001, most also showed up in blood, which suggests that blood repertoires may reflect the thyroid immune response. In validation, the model predicted ophthalmopathy progression with less than 71% sensitivity and about 77% specificity; some 13 predicted patients were CT-confirmed with GO in a median of about 6.2 months. Sample size was not predetermined statistically, and investigators were not blinded to group allocation. In cross-validation, the 13-signature model distinguished ophthalmopathy from stable hyperthyroidism with 85% to 90% sensitivity and just under 84% specificity, and in the test set the corresponding values were 80% and 75%.

Deletion took 3 bases off V and 1 base off J, with a span of 6 bases between the germline ends. The CDR3 contains 13 residues, cysteine and phenylalanine counted. The only DNA kept is the CDR3, 39 bases in frame from the first base. Ophthalmopathy patients had moderately to severely active disease, Clinical Activity Score of at least 3, NOSPECS grade of at least 4, and disease duration under 3 months. Anyone with other autoimmune diseases, uncontrolled infections, pregnancy or lactation was excluded from the study. Diagnosis was based on clinical symptoms, serum thyroxine, TRAb, thyroid ultrasound and orbital computed tomography. PBMCs were isolated from approximately 10 ml of fresh peripheral blood by Ficoll-Paque density gradient centrifugation. Total RNA was extracted using Trizol reagent, and RNA quality was checked on an Agilent 2100 Bioanalyzer. For repertoire sequencing, the TCR beta CDR3 regions were amplified from RNA transcripts. A first-round RT-PCR used HTBI primers with the Qiagen OneStep RT-PCR kit, followed by a second-round multiplex PCR, size selection and purification. Libraries were sequenced on an Illumina HiSeq2000 using paired-end 100 bp reads. Processing in the source paper ran as follows. SOAPnuke was used for read processing, and reads with adapters, uncalled bases, a mean Phred below 15, or no exact constant-primer or identifier match were discarded. COPE v1.2.5 was used to merge the high-quality paired reads. Each unique nucleotide sequence was treated as a clonotype, and MiTCR v1.1 was used to align the clonotypes to the IMGT TRB V, D and J references. The analysis was limited to V-J combinations with a frequency above 0.0001, which together covered about 99% of the repertoires. A TCR clonal expansion and chaos score per V-J combination was defined as the ratio of F50 clonal expansion to chaos observed in the TCRdist matrix. Welch's t-statistics and random forest were used to narrow the features down to 13 V-J combinations, which were then fed into a naive Bayes classifier. Thyroid-blood repertoire similarity was quantified with the Morisita-Horn index. TCRdb's own reprocessing of the public reads used fastp at Q25 and MiXCR and kept productive beta chains. Each entry merges the rows of one CDR3 protein and shows their most common DNA and genes. The V and J calls come from TCRdb's annotation, not from the publication. Recorded for this sample are some 160,000 distinct CDR3 sequences; roughly two fifths of them occurred a single time. The ten largest clones represent around 9.3% of the sample.

The sequenced sample was peripheral blood. This receptor was obtained from a man between 25 and 39 years old with Graves' ophthalmopathy. Donor details come from another sample of the same person, matched by shared clones. The chain links TRBV12-3 or TRBV12-4 with TRBJ1-1; the D gene remains uncertain. The encoded CDR3 is CASSFEGNTEAFF. The bases read TGTGCCAGCAGTTTTGAGGGGAACACTGAAGCTTTCTTT.